This T cell receptor (beta chain) was documented in a study of blood T cells in healthy people across ages. Study conclusions and caveats: When set beside aged donors, long-lived donors presented more naive CD4+ cells and higher diversity. CMV status of donors was unknown, possibly confounding expanded clonotype changes.

Through a sample-barcoded 5' primer and a J-beta primer mix, a second PCR was run for about 7 to 12 cycles. One entry per CDR3 protein results from TCRdb running MiXCR on the 5' RACE reads. This table has around 1,000,000 distinct CDR3 sequences, under 30% appearing once. Details on this clonotype: Its cognate antigen is unknown.

Germline V CDR1 and CDR2: SGHTA, FQGNSA. Trimming cost V 5 bases and J 3 bases; bases outside gene matches: 9. This CDR3 has 16 residues. Peripheral blood was drawn, approximately 9.5 milliliters per donor. This same sample was also taken into another study, of T cells of mothers and their children. That report adds: An overlap that was slightly higher, though non-significant, was seen in related mother-child pairs versus unrelated pairs.

Sequenced sample: blood. This rearrangement joins TRBV7-2 to TRBJ1-1, with 10 bases fitting TRBD1. The clonotype was recovered from a girl aged 2 to 10 in good health. CDR3 DNA: TGTGCCAGCAGCCCGATGGGGGGACAGGGGCACACTGAAGCTTTCTTT. It encodes CASSPMGGQGHTEAFF.